These 28 T cell receptor beta chains came from one sample sequenced in a study of vaccination effects on CD4 cells after COVID-19. Clones were sequenced by immunoSEQ multiplex PCR, and TCRdb holds only the in-frame ones, with some missing. The data hold tens of thousands of clones, with around four fifths observed a single time. The antigens of these receptors remain unknown. Viral peptide pool expansion of antigen-specific CD4+ T cells preceded sequencing in the ViraFEST assay. It was after 10 days of culture that CD4+ T cells were isolated. Everyone in the study got two shots of either the BNT162b2 or mRNA-1273 vaccine. Here the sequenced sample was CD4+ T cells from PBMCs cultured with HCoV-NL63 spike peptides, taken after COVID-19 vaccination. All receptors derive from a human donor who received a COVID-19 vaccine.

The chain employs TRBV28 and TRBJ2-7; 7 bases map to TRBD2. CDR1 is MDHEN, CDR2 SYDVKM, per germline. This CDR3 has 16 amino acids. The V and J ends lost 1 base and 2 bases, in that order; junction bases with no gene match: 8. The CDR3 sequence: CASSLSGGAQAYEQYF. The DNA for the CDR3 is TGTGCCAGCAGTTTATCGGGGGGAGCCCAGGCCTACGAGCAGTACTTC.

The rearrangement links TRBV5-1 to TRBJ1-4; D is uncertain. Trimming removed 2 bases at V and 2 bases at J, with 7 bases between. This CDR3 has 14 amino acids. Germline loops: CDR1 SGHRS, CDR2 YFSETQ. The CDR3 spells CASSFMGTNEKLFF. The DNA of the CDR3 is TGCGCCAGCAGCTTTATGGGGACTAATGAAAAACTGTTTTTT.

The chain employs TRBV6-2 or TRBV6-3 and TRBJ1-2, with D uncertain. The germline gives CDR1 MNHEY, CDR2 SVGEGT. V was cut by 2 bases and J by 4 bases, with 14 bases left in between. The CDR3 totals 15 residues. The CDR3 bases are TGTGCCAGCAGTTACGAGGGAAGGTATGGCTATGGCTACACCTTC. Protein product: CASSYEGRYGYGYTF.

This chain connects TRBV11-3 to TRBJ2-1, with 8 positions matching TRBD1. V lost 0 bases and J lost 6; bases outside the gene matches: 4. The CDR3 length is 15 residues. Per germline, CDR1 SGHNT and CDR2 YENEEA. Here the CDR3 DNA reads TGTGCCAGCAGCTTAGATCAGGGGGCGTTCAATGAGCAGTTCTTC. It encodes CASSLDQGAFNEQFF.

The V and J genes are TRBV7-2 and TRBJ1-6; D gene unclear. CDR1 is SGHTA and CDR2 is FQGNSA in the germline V gene. The CDR3 has 19 amino acids. V lost 5 bases and J lost 0, with 20 bases in between. The DNA of the CDR3 is TGTGCCAGCAGCCATCTCCCGACCCATAGCAGCTCCTATAATTCACCCCTCCACTTT. It specifies CASSHLPTHSSSYNSPLHF. Looking up the rest from reference TRBV7-2 and TRBJ1-6 gives the full variable domain: GAGVSQSPSNKVTEKGKDVELRCDPISGHTALYWYRQSLGQGLEFLIYFQGNSAPDKSGLPSDRFSAERTGGSVSTLTIQRTQQEDSAVYLCASSHLPTHSSSYNSPLHFGNGTRLTVT.

This sequence joins TRBV2 and TRBJ2-7, with TRBD2 identical over 10 bases. Germline-derived CDR1 and CDR2 are SNHLY and FYNNEI. The junction had 9 bases not matched to a gene; V was cut back by 4 bases and J by 6 bases. This CDR3 spans 15 amino acids. CDR3 sequence reads: CASSGAASGRGEQYF. CDR3 nucleotide sequence: TGTGCCAGCAGTGGGGCGGCTAGCGGGAGAGGCGAGCAGTACTTC.

The chain combines TRBV21-1 with TRBJ1-5; TRBD1 is the table's D call, not checked against the DNA. TRBV21-1 is annotated as a pseudogene. The CDR3 consists of 21 residues. The CDR3 coding sequence is TGTGCCAGCAGCAAAACCCACACCGGGACAGGGTCCGTAAAGATAAAATCGCCCCAGCATTTT. Amino acids: CASSKTHTGTGSVKIKSPQHF.

The sample holds one count of this clone. The V gene is TRBV7-4, the J gene TRBJ2-7; D gene ambiguous. The CDR3 runs 14 residues. Germline CDR1 reads SGHVT; CDR2 reads SQSDAQ. The CDR3 DNA reads as TGTGGGAGCAGCCCCCCCCAGCCCGGAGATAGGCAGTACTTC. This gives the protein CGSSPPQPGDRQYF.

The genes are TRBV5-1 and TRBJ2-6, with 12 positions matching TRBD1. The ends lost 5 bases at V and 4 bases at J; junction bases unmatched: 13. The CDR3 length is 19 residues. Germline assignment: CDR1 SGHRS and CDR2 YFSETQ. In DNA form, the CDR3 reads TGCGCCAGCAGTTTAGACCCGGGACAGGGGGCGTGGGGGGCCAACGTCCTGACTTTC. As protein: CASSLDPGQGAWGANVLTF.

The chain carries TRBV18 and TRBJ2-2, with D perhaps assigned TRBD1 or TRBD2 (5 bases each). In germline, CDR1 is KGHSH, CDR2 LQKENI. This CDR3 is built from 16 residues. V lost 0 bases to trimming and J lost 4 bases, with 12 bases between them. Written as DNA, the CDR3 is TGTGCCAGCTCACCACCGGGACGCGGCGGCACCGGGGAGCTGTTTTTT. Translated, it gives CASSPPGRGGTGELFF.

The count of this clone is one. J is TRBJ2-1 and V is TRBV27, with D unclear. The CDR3 has 11 residues. V was clipped by 5 bases and J by 6 bases, with 5 bases between them. Germline assignment: CDR1 MNHEY and CDR2 SMNVEV (reference sequence). CDR3 protein: CASSRSNEQFF. The CDR3 DNA reads as TGTGCCAGCAGTCGGAGCAATGAGCAGTTCTTC.

The table lists this clone with a few counts. The rearrangement uses TRBV3-1 (or the pseudogene TRBV3-2) and TRBJ1-6, with D tentatively TRBD1 (5 bases). Germline V gene data show CDR1 as LGHDT and CDR2 as YNNKEL (reference sequence). This CDR3 comprises 13 residues. Trimming took 5 bases from V and 7 from J, leaving 9 bases between them. The CDR3 DNA is TGTGCCAGCAGCTCTTCAGGGAATTCACCCCTCCACTTT. Translation gives CASSSSGNSPLHF.

V gene TRBV2 combines with J gene TRBJ1-1; D is ambiguous. Looked up from germline, CDR1 is SNHLY and CDR2 is FYNNEI. The CDR3 covers 10 residues. V shed 7 bases and J shed 6 bases, with 6 bases lying between them. CDR3 protein: CASNGAEAFF. The CDR3, as DNA: TGTGCCAGCAATGGGGCTGAAGCTTTCTTT.

The chain carries TRBV7-9 and TRBJ2-2; TRBD2 aligns across 9 bases. V shed 5 bases and J 6 bases; nucleotides not matched to a gene: 4. This CDR3 is 14 amino acids long. The germline V gene has CDR1 SEHNR and CDR2 FQNEAQ (reference sequence). CDR3 in DNA: TGTGCCAGCAGCACCGGACTAGCGCCCGGGGAGCTGTTTTTT. The encoded protein is CASSTGLAPGELFF. Together with reference TRBV7-9 and TRBJ2-2, the CDR3 gives the full variable domain: DTGVSQNPRHKITKRGQNVTFRCDPISEHNRLYWYRQTLGQGPEFLTYFQNEAQLEKSRLLSDRFSAERPKGSFSTLEIQRTEQGDSAMYLCASSTGLAPGELFFGEGSRLTVL.

CDR3 DNA: TGTGCCACCAGTGAGGGCTCTGGGGCCAACGTCCTGACTTTC. Its protein product is CATSEGSGANVLTF. The J gene is TRBJ2-6, the V gene TRBV24-1; D is uncertain. From germline, CDR1 is KGHDR and CDR2 SFDVKD. V lost 4 bases, J lost 0 bases, and 3 bases lay in between. This CDR3 contains 14 residues.

This chain connects TRBV3-1 (or the pseudogene TRBV3-2) to TRBJ1-2; D ambiguous. From germline, CDR1 is LGHDT and CDR2 YNNKEL (reference sequence). V was cut by 7 bases and J by 2 bases, with 11 bases left in between. The CDR3 covers 13 residues. The CDR3 loop is CASTGGSNYGYTF. In nucleotides, the CDR3 is TGTGCCAGCACGGGAGGGTCCAACTATGGCTACACCTTC.

The J gene is TRBJ2-2, the V gene TRBV5-1; D perhaps matches TRBD1 (6 bases). V lost 2 bases, J lost 5 bases, and 13 bases lay in between. The CDR3 length is 15 residues. CDR1 and CDR2 from the germline V gene are SGHRS and YFSETQ. The DNA of the CDR3 is TGCGCCAGCAGCTTAAGCGTCCAGGGGACCGGGGAGCTGTTTTTT. It codes for CASSLSVQGTGELFF.

This sequence joins TRBV11-2 and TRBJ2-5; tentative D call: TRBD1 (6 bases). Trimming cost V 0 bases and J 1 base, with 15 bases left between them. In germline, CDR1 is SGHAT, CDR2 FQNNGV. This CDR3 comprises 17 residues. CDR3 region: CASSLDSAGTRQETQYF. CDR3 coding DNA: TGTGCCAGCAGCTTAGACTCAGCCGGGACACGCCAAGAGACCCAGTACTTC.

The V call is TRBV5-6, the J call TRBJ2-5; 7 bases align to TRBD2. CDR1 is SGHDT and CDR2 is YYEEEE in the germline V gene. J lost 7 bases, V lost 4 bases, and 7 bases had no gene match. The CDR3 sequence is 13 residues long. The CDR3 sequence: CASSQAGVGTQYF. In DNA, the CDR3 is TGTGCCAGCAGCCAGGCGGGGGTCGGGACCCAGTACTTC.

The gene calls are TRBV28 and TRBJ1-2, with D uncertain. Germline CDR1 is MDHEN and CDR2 is SYDVKM. V lost 6 bases, J lost 4 bases, and 12 bases lay in between. This CDR3 region has 13 residues. Here the CDR3 reads CASSPGPSYGYTF. Written as DNA, the CDR3 is TGTGCCAGCAGCCCCGGGCCGAGCTATGGCTACACCTTC.

The chain couples TRBV5-1 to TRBJ2-1; 8 bases match TRBD2. The CDR3 spans 15 residues. Trimming at V came to 0 bases and at J to 4 bases, leaving 3 bases not matched to a gene. Per the germline V gene, CDR1 is SGHRS and CDR2 is YFSETQ. The CDR3, as DNA: TGCGCCAGCAGCTTGGGTAGCGGGGAGTACAATGAGCAGTTCTTC. Translation: CASSLGSGEYNEQFF.

This clone came up once. The V gene is TRBV19, the J gene TRBJ1-5; TRBD1 matches 9 bases. V trimming: 5 bases; J trimming: 7 bases; junction bases outside the gene matches: 9. The CDR3 is made up of 15 amino acids. CDR1 and CDR2 (germline): LNHDA, SQIVND (reference sequence). The CDR3 DNA sequence: TGTGCCAGTAGTGACCCGGGACAGGGTAGGCAGCCCCAGCATTTT. This gives the protein CASSDPGQGRQPQHF.

V is TRBV15 and J is TRBJ1-4; D call uncertain. Germline CDR1 LNHNV, CDR2 YYDKDF (reference sequence). The CDR3 is 14 residues long. V lost 3 bases and J lost 7, with 12 bases in between. The CDR3 coding sequence is TGTGCCACCAGCAGTAGATATCTAGGTGAAAAACTGTTTTTT. Translation: CATSSRYLGEKLFF.

This clone is a singleton in its sample. The V and J genes are TRBV7-2 and TRBJ1-6; possible D gene TRBD1, 5 bases. V was clipped by 1 base and J by 0 bases, with 16 bases between them. This CDR3 has 19 residues. CDR1 and CDR2 (germline): SGHTA, FQGNSA. The CDR3 DNA sequence: TGTGCCAGCAGCTTAGAAGGGGCCCACCCCAGCTCCTATAATTCACCCCTCCACTTT. It translates to CASSLEGAHPSSYNSPLHF.

The chain couples TRBV7-2 to TRBJ2-5, with TRBD2 matching 13 bases. Germline V lookup: CDR1 SGHTA, CDR2 FQGNSA. The ends lost 5 bases at V and 4 bases at J; junction bases unmatched: 7. The CDR3 contains 16 residues. The DNA for the CDR3 is TGTGCCAGCAGCCGCCGGACTAGCGGGGGAGGAGAGACCCAGTACTTC. Encoded protein: CASSRRTSGGGETQYF.

The chain is built from TRBV5-4 and TRBJ2-3; a weak D match, TRBD2 (6 bases). V was pared by 4 bases and J by 6 bases, with 18 bases between. From germline, CDR1 is SGHNT and CDR2 YYREEE (reference sequence). The CDR3 runs to 15 residues. The CDR3 region is CASSPGGTQVDTQYF. In DNA, the CDR3 is TGTGCCAGCAGCCCCGGAGGGACCCAGGTGGATACGCAGTATTTT.

The chain couples TRBV5-8 to TRBJ2-2; 9 bases fit TRBD2. Germline loops: CDR1 SGHTS, CDR2 YDEGEE. The V gene end was trimmed by 4 bases and the J gene end by 8 bases; junction bases not matched to a gene: 15. This CDR3 is 17 amino acids long. CDR3 in DNA: TGTGCCAGCAGCGCAGGGCCTACAGCGGGAGGTTTTGGGGAGCTGTTTTTT. Its protein is CASSAGPTAGGFGELFF.

CDR3 residues: CASQPSKWGSGRTNTGELFF. CDR3 sequence (DNA): TGTGCCAGCCAACCATCGAAGTGGGGTAGCGGGAGAACGAACACCGGGGAGCTGTTTTTT. This chain joins TRBV19 and TRBJ2-2, with 9 bases lining up with TRBD2. This CDR3 has 20 amino acids. V lost 9 bases and J lost 0; bases outside the gene matches: 20. Germline CDR1 LNHDA, CDR2 SQIVND (reference sequence).